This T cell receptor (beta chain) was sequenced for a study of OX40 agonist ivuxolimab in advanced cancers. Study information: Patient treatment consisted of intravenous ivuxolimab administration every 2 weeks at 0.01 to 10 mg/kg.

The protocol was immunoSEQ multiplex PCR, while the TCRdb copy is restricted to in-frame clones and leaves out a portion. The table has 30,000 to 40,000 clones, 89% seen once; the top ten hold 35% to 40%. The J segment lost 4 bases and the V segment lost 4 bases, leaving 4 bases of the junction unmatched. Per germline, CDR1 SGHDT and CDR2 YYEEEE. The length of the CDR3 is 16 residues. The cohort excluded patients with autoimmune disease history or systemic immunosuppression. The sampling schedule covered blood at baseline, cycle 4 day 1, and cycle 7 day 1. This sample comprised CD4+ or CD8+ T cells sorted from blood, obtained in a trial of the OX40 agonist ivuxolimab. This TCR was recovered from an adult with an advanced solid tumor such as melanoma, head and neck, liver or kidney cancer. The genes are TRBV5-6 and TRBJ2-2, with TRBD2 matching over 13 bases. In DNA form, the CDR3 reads TGTGCCAGCAGCCTGGGACTAGCGGGAACCACCGGGGAGCTGTTTTTT. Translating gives CASSLGLAGTTGELFF.